This T cell receptor (beta chain) comes out of a study of blood T cell repertoires in COVID-19. The overall study: Collection of acute and convalescent COVID-19 samples took place in the United States, Italy and Spain.

The V end was cut by 0 bases, the J end by 3 bases, with 9 bases between. Germline V gives CDR1 LGHDT, CDR2 YNNKEL (reference sequence). There are 15 residues in the CDR3. Per the study methods: Nucleated cell counts were estimated from reference gene primer amplification. Here immunoSEQ multiplex PCR was the method, and the copy in TCRdb shows in-frame clones only, minus some. V and J calls and clone size are given by that table; D and trimming were obtained from the DNA. The sample shows roughly 28,000 clones, around 82% of them seen only once. The receptor comes from a man aged 80 or over with active or convalescent COVID-19. The chain recombines TRBV3-1 (or the pseudogene TRBV3-2) with TRBJ1-5, with unresolved D. Material: peripheral blood. The CDR3, as DNA: TGTGCCAGCAGCCAAGAGTACAGCTCCAATCAGCCCCAGCATTTT. Translation: CASSQEYSSNQPQHF.